This T cell receptor beta chain was recorded in a study of blood T cell repertoires in COVID-19 (TCRdb year 2020). For context, the study as a whole: Samples from collaborators originated in the United States, Italy and Spain and spanned both the acute and convalescent phases of COVID-19. Where available, HLA class I and class II types were taken from metadata supplied by the sample provider and were not determined by assay-based typing. The dataset comprised deeply sampled blood TCRbeta repertoires from subjects exposed to, actively infected with, or recovered from COVID-19. The material from the prospective study consisted of cDNA or gDNA derived from T cells, B-cell-depleted T cells, or PBMCs. The sample metadata nearly always contained a de-identified subject ID, COVID-19 status, age in years and sex. The samples were drawn from the first 160 participants of the ongoing ImmuneRACE study and from over a thousand subjects provided by 6 global collaborators. A freely available public database, intended as a resource for researchers studying the immune response to SARS-CoV-2, is where the repertoires were released.

Whole blood was collected in K2EDTA tubes by collaborating institutions according to the institutions' own protocols. Collaborator samples were shipped for TCRbeta analysis as frozen whole blood, isolated PBMCs, or DNA extracted from either sample type. Cut back by 2 bases and 2 bases, the V and J ends lie 13 bases apart. CDR1 and CDR2 (SGHTA, FQGTGA) derive from the germline V gene. The CDR3 has 15 amino acids, counting the end cysteine and phenylalanine. CDR3 DNA only is kept here, 45 bases in frame from base 1. The research as a whole found: The quantity of clinical and demographic metadata differed by source and by participant and was supplied without curation.

Points on this clone: Its antigen is not yet known. Per-nucleotide qualities are absent, and no much larger clonotype sits a single base away.

TCRbeta CDR3 regions were amplified from genomic DNA using the immunoSEQ Assay, a bias-controlled multiplex PCR. The published analysis was carried out like this. The number of nucleated cells in each sample was estimated from the amplification of reference gene primers within the assay. To quantify the absolute abundance of each unique TCRbeta CDR3 rearrangement, sequence reads were collapsed and filtered. Productive Simpson clonality was computed per sample as the square root of Simpson's diversity index over productive rearrangements. TCRdb mirrors the immuneACCESS table, restricted to in-frame sequences. Some clones are absent from its copies; in checked studies, under half trace to an unresolved V gene, and the reason for the others is unknown. From that table come the V and J calls and clone size; the DNA was used to work out D and trimming. This sample lists roughly 140,000 clones; approximately 92% were detected once. The top ten constitute 2.5% to 3.5% of the sample.

The sample comprised peripheral blood. The clonotype comes from a woman aged 55-70 years with active COVID-19. The rearranged segments are TRBV7-3 and TRBJ2-7; the best D guess is TRBD2, with 5 bases matching. The nucleotides read TGTGCCAGCAGCTTATCCCCAACGGGGACCTACGAGCAGTACTTC. It translates as CASSLSPTGTYEQYF.